This T cell receptor (beta chain) was documented in a study of OX40 agonist ivuxolimab in advanced cancers. Across the whole study: The drug used for patients, ivuxolimab, was an agonistic anti-OX40 (CD134) antibody. Three patients, one with hepatocellular carcinoma and two with cutaneous melanoma, responded partially. Points from the study as a whole: Dosing at 0.1 to 3.0 mg/kg was accompanied by clonal expansion of CD4+ and CD8+ blood T cells by week 6. CD8+ T cells (on average) carried more expanded clones than CD4+ T cells.

Trimming removed 10 bases from V and 6 bases from J; junction bases left unmatched: 6. Per germline, CDR1 LNHDA and CDR2 SQIVND (reference sequence). CDR3 length: 14 amino acids. As to this clone: Its antigen is not known.

Libraries were prepared by immunoSEQ multiplex PCR; TCRdb keeps only in-frame clonotypes and omits some of them. The table shows fewer than 75,000 clones, with about 88% occurring only once. The sequences come from CD4+ or CD8+ T cells sorted from blood, collected in a trial of the OX40 agonist ivuxolimab. The V and J genes are TRBV19 and TRBJ2-3; TRBD2 matches at 14 bases. The TCR comes from an adult with an advanced solid tumor such as melanoma, head and neck, liver or kidney cancer. In DNA, the CDR3 is TGTGCCACCGGGACTAGCGGGAGTGTGGATACGCAGTATTTT. It codes for CATGTSGSVDTQYF.